A selection of T cell receptor beta chains follows, all from one sample in a study of STAT3 mutations in large granular lymphocyte leukemia. Method: immunoSEQ multiplex PCR; TCRdb's copy keeps in-frame clones and lacks some. The sample consists of 1,500 to 2,500 clones, roughly 60% of them appearing once. What was sequenced was peripheral blood mononuclear cells. The receptor set was obtained from a man in his fifties or sixties with T-cell large granular lymphocyte leukemia. Some clones in this sample may be carry-over from other donors' samples. CDR3s include the opening cysteine and the closing phenylalanine or tryptophan. The listing skips clone size in some rows; elsewhere it reads once, few, many or a size class.

size: .
V: TRBV20-1
J: TRBJ2-7
CDR3: CSASEGYEQYF

size: once
V: TRBV27
J: TRBJ2-3
CDR3: CASSAPGRGSTDTQYF

size: .
V: TRBV29-1
J: TRBJ2-3
CDR3: CSFAAADTQYF

size: .
V: TRBV5-2
J: TRBJ1-2
CDR3: CASSLGGLRVGYTF

size: few
V: TRBV9
J: TRBJ1-2
CDR3: CASSVVEGAGGYTF

size: once
V: TRBV30
J: TRBJ1-1
CDR3: CAWSVGLTGETEAFF

size: .
V: TRBV7-9
J: TRBJ2-7
CDR3: CASSLLLLAGGHEQYF

size: .
V: TRBV27
J: TRBJ2-2
CDR3: CASSSGRVYTGELFF

size: .
V: TRBV4-3
J: TRBJ2-7
CDR3: CASSQDRFAGLNYEQYF

size: .
V: TRBV19
J: TRBJ1-2
CDR3: CASSIWGQGAGYTF

size: .
V: TRBV5-8
J: TRBJ1-1
CDR3: CASSWDNPNTEAFF

size: .
V: TRBV5-8
J: TRBJ2-7
CDR3: CASSTDPGVYEQYF

size: .
V: TRBV7-9
J: TRBJ2-5
CDR3: CASSPGGTGAETQYF

size: .
V: TRBV6-5
J: TRBJ2-2
CDR3: CASSKPGLTGELFF

size: once
V: TRBV30
J: TRBJ1-3
CDR3: CAGMGSFSGNTIYF

size: .
V: TRBV5-4
J: TRBJ2-3
CDR3: CASSAGTDTQYF

size: .
V: TRBV5-1
J: TRBJ1-4
CDR3: CASSSGLVEKLFF

size: few
V: TRBV7-9
J: TRBJ2-7
CDR3: CASSRTGGAGNEQYF

size: once
V: TRBV7-9
J: TRBJ1-2
CDR3: CASSLGSGRGREGYTF

size: few
V: TRBV5-8
J: TRBJ2-5
CDR3: CASSLGSGQTQYF

size: .
V: TRBV6-5
J: TRBJ1-1
CDR3: CASSYSQTGGLTEAFF

size: .
V: TRBV13
J: TRBJ1-1
CDR3: CASSHRGSADTEAFF

size: .
V: TRBV5-1
J: TRBJ2-7
CDR3: CASSSSRDRGEQYF

size: .
V: TRBV6-6
J: TRBJ1-5
CDR3: CASSLSGSGGQPQHF

size: .
V: TRBV18
J: TRBJ2-7
CDR3: CASSPLVSSYEQYF

size: once
V: TRBV6-5
J: TRBJ2-3
CDR3: CASSYSIGYSTDTQYF

size: few
V: TRBV27
J: TRBJ1-6
CDR3: CASSLAKMTGFIYSPLHF

size: few
V: TRBV4-3
J: TRBJ1-2
CDR3: CASSRLGEDVANYGYTF

size: .
V: TRBV18
J: TRBJ2-7
CDR3: CASSPWEQNYEQYF

size: .
V: TRBV5-6
J: TRBJ1-5
CDR3: CASSLRYNQPQHF

size: few
V: TRBV5-1
J: TRBJ1-2
CDR3: CASSLDVIRYGYTF

size: once
V: TRBV7-9
J: TRBJ2-3
CDR3: CASSLGLATDTQYF

size: .
V: TRBV11-1
J: TRBJ1-3
CDR3: CASSSTDSGNTIYF

size: .
V: TRBV5-4
J: TRBJ1-2
CDR3: CASSLGAGQGDGYTF

size: .
V: TRBV12-5
J: TRBJ2-7
CDR3: CASGLGAGVEQYF

size: .
V: TRBV29-1
J: TRBJ2-3
CDR3: CSVDASGGISTDTQYF

size: .
V: TRBV7-2
J: TRBJ2-3
CDR3: CASSLLAGGALTDTQYF

size: .
V: TRBV7-8
J: TRBJ1-2
CDR3: CASSLAISGGQGYTF

size: .
V: TRBV18
J: TRBJ2-7
CDR3: CASSPTSGQVEQYF

size: .
V: TRBV18
J: TRBJ1-1
CDR3: CASSPAGTHTEAFF

size: .
V: TRBV5-1
J: TRBJ2-7
CDR3: CASSLESGGISYEQYF